This T cell receptor beta chain was observed in a study of beta chain features in type 1 diabetes. Study-level background: Patients looked much like healthy donors when it came to age, gender and cell yields.

The study's findings and limits: Whatever favoring of shorter templates PCR might show would apply equally to patients and controls. The analysis here could not establish whether HLA type shapes TCRB rearrangement. A moderate, significant TCRB CDR3 shortening appeared in type 1 diabetes across four CD4+ subsets.

One heparinised draw of blood, averaging approximately 110 mL, came from each donor. Reverse transcribing all isolated RNA meant expressed TCRB transcripts were sequenced. Repertoires were generated with immunoSEQ multiplex PCR, while TCRdb's copy carries only in-frame clones and drops some. The data show roughly 150,000 clones, more than 60% seen once. As to this clone: Its antigen remains unknown.

Germline V gene lookup returns CDR1 SGHTA and CDR2 FQGNSA. The V end was cut by 0 bases, the J end by 2 bases, with 14 bases between. CDR3 length: 16 amino acids. The TCR comes from a man in his thirties or forties with type 1 diabetes. Sample: naive CD4+ T cells from blood. The chain has TRBV7-2 and TRBJ2-7, with D tentatively TRBD1 or TRBD2 (5 bases each). The DNA of the CDR3 is TGTGCCAGCAGCTTAGCGGGGACGGGGAACCCCTACGAGCAGTACTTC. It specifies CASSLAGTGNPYEQYF.